What follows are 28 T cell receptor beta chains derived from one specimen sequenced in a study of cytomegalovirus exposure and HLA in healthy donors. The protocol was immunoSEQ multiplex PCR, while the TCRdb copy is restricted to in-frame clones and leaves out a portion. This table has 200,000 to 250,000 clones, 88% appearing once. Material: PBMCs. The receptors were gathered from a woman under 30 in good health and CMV-seronegative.

The chain is built from TRBV5-6 and TRBJ1-1, with 12 bases aligning to TRBD1. Losses at the gene ends were 3 bases for V and 4 bases for J; bases not matched to a gene: 4. Germline V lookup: CDR1 SGHDT, CDR2 YYEEEE. This CDR3 has 15 residues. This chain's CDR3 is CASSWGQGARTEAFF. In DNA, the CDR3 is TGTGCCAGCAGCTGGGGACAGGGGGCGCGCACTGAAGCTTTCTTT.

This sequence joins TRBV7-9 and TRBJ1-5; 8 bases fit TRBD1. V gave up 4 bases and J gave up 3 bases; unmatched junction bases: 5. CDR1 and CDR2 from the germline V gene are SEHNR and FQNEAQ (reference sequence). The CDR3 loop spans 15 amino acids. CDR3 in amino acids: CASSSDREFNQPQHF. Written as DNA, the CDR3 is TGTGCCAGCAGCTCGGACAGGGAGTTCAATCAGCCCCAGCATTTT.

In this sample, this clone turned up once. V and J are TRBV19 and TRBJ2-2; TRBD2 is a possible D gene (6 bases). In germline, CDR1 is LNHDA, CDR2 SQIVND (reference sequence). There are 16 residues in the CDR3. V was clipped by 9 bases and J by 7 bases, with 24 bases between them. The CDR3 DNA is TGTGCCAGCAAATTCACGACTAGTTTGGGTTTCGGGGAGCTGTTTTTT. This encodes CASKFTTSLGFGELFF.

This clone has a single count. The chain couples TRBV19 to TRBJ2-1; unclear D gene. Germline V gene sequence: CDR1 LNHDA, CDR2 SQIVND (reference sequence). V was clipped by 0 bases and J by 11 bases, with 8 bases between them. The CDR3 is made up of 12 amino acids. The chain's CDR3 is CASSIDGPQQFF. The CDR3 DNA is TGTGCCAGTAGTATAGATGGGCCACAGCAGTTCTTC.

V is TRBV28 and J is TRBJ1-4, with 9 nucleotides matching TRBD1. Germline V lookup: CDR1 MDHEN, CDR2 SYDVKM. The ends lost 3 bases at V and 7 bases at J; junction bases unmatched: 6. This CDR3 comprises 15 residues. CDR3 amino acids: CASSLIGTGSEKLFF. The CDR3 DNA follows: TGTGCCAGCAGTTTGATTGGGACAGGGAGTGAAAAACTGTTTTTT. Full variable domain (missing parts from reference TRBV28 and TRBJ1-4): DVKVTQSSRYLVKRTGEKVFLECVQDMDHENMFWYRQDPGLGLRLIYFSYDVKMKEKGDIPEGYSVSREKKERFSLILESASTNQTSMYLCASSLIGTGSEKLFFGSGTQLSVL.

This clone was detected once. J is TRBJ2-7 and V is TRBV10-3, with 7 positions matching TRBD2. J gave up 3 bases and V 6 bases, and 2 bases lay outside the gene matches. There are 12 residues in the CDR3. CDR1 is ENHRY and CDR2 is SYGVKD in the germline V gene. CDR3 nucleotide sequence: TGTGCCATCAGCGGGAGGAACTACGAGCAGTACTTC. Amino acid sequence: CAISGRNYEQYF.

The chain carries TRBV6-1 and TRBJ1-5; 8 bases line up with TRBD1. The CDR3 covers 14 residues. With 6 bases clipped from V and 5 bases from J, the junction kept 6 bases outside the gene matches. Germline CDR1 MNHNS, CDR2 SASEGT. This CDR3 reads CASSRQGNDQPQHF. The CDR3 DNA reads TGTGCCAGCAGCCGACAGGGGAACGATCAGCCCCAGCATTTT.

The chain links TRBV18 to TRBJ2-3; no reliable D call. V lost 6 bases and J lost 5, with 12 bases in between. This CDR3 region has 13 residues. CDR1 and CDR2 from the germline V gene are KGHSH and LQKENI. The CDR3 sequence is CASSSPLGDTQYF. CDR3 coding DNA: TGTGCCAGCTCTTCACCCCTAGGAGATACGCAGTATTTT.

This chain links TRBV29-1 with TRBJ2-7; the match to TRBD2 covers 11 bases. CDR1 and CDR2 from the germline V gene are SQVTM and ANQGSEA. V trimming: 3 bases; J trimming: 7 bases; junction bases outside the gene matches: 11. This CDR3 spans 15 amino acids. CDR3 in amino acids: CSVEGRLAGHREQYF. The CDR3 DNA reads as TGCAGCGTTGAGGGAAGACTAGCGGGACATCGAGAGCAGTACTTC.

The V gene is TRBV27, the J gene TRBJ1-1; tentative D call: TRBD1 (6 bases). The CDR3 sequence is 14 residues long. Germline lookup yields CDR1 MNHEY and CDR2 SMNVEV (reference sequence). The V gene lost 8 bases and the J gene lost 4 bases, with 17 bases spanning the gap. The CDR3 DNA reads as TGTGCCAGCTCCCTCAGGGGCCCGATCACTGAAGCTTTCTTT. It codes for CASSLRGPITEAFF.

This chain connects TRBV28 to TRBJ2-1; 16 positions match TRBD2. Trimming took 4 bases from V and 8 from J; bases not matched to a gene: 14. This CDR3 is built from 19 residues. In germline, CDR1 is MDHEN, CDR2 SYDVKM. DNA of the CDR3: TGTGCCAGCAGTTCAACGGGACTAGCGGGAGGGCCGGGTTTATATGAGCAGTTCTTC. As protein: CASSSTGLAGGPGLYEQFF. The whole variable domain, filled in from reference TRBV28 and TRBJ2-1, reads DVKVTQSSRYLVKRTGEKVFLECVQDMDHENMFWYRQDPGLGLRLIYFSYDVKMKEKGDIPEGYSVSREKKERFSLILESASTNQTSMYLCASSSTGLAGGPGLYEQFFGPGTRLTVL.

The V and J genes are TRBV2 and TRBJ2-7; 10 bases fit TRBD2. The CDR3 consists of 15 residues. V trimming: 5 bases; J trimming: 5 bases; junction bases outside the gene matches: 9. The germline V gene has CDR1 SNHLY and CDR2 FYNNEI. The CDR3 DNA is TGTGCCAGCAGTTATAAGCGGGAGGGCCGAAACGAGCAGTACTTC. The encoded protein is CASSYKREGRNEQYF. Using reference TRBV2 and TRBJ2-7 for the parts outside the CDR3, the full variable domain is EPEVTQTPSHQVTQMGQEVILRCVPISNHLYFYWYRQILGQKVEFLVSFYNNEISEKSEIFDDQFSVERPDGSNFTLKIRSTKLEDSAMYFCASSYKREGRNEQYFGPGTRLTVT.

This clone was seen only once. The chain combines TRBV12-5 with TRBJ2-7, with TRBD1 identical over 7 bases. This CDR3 is 17 amino acids long. Germline V gene data show CDR1 as LGHNT and CDR2 as FRNRAP. J was trimmed by 1 base and V by 1 base; bases with no gene match: 10. CDR3 loop: CASGLAGTASCSYEQYF. CDR3 nucleotides: TGTGCTAGTGGTTTGGCCGGGACAGCGAGTTGTTCCTACGAGCAGTACTTC.

The count of this clone is one. This sequence joins TRBV11-2 and TRBJ2-5; D may be TRBD2 (6 bases). The V gene's germline CDR1 is SGHAT and CDR2 FQNNGV. V was cut by 4 bases and J by 6 bases, with 12 bases left in between. CDR3 length: 13 residues. In DNA, the CDR3 is TGTGCCAGCAGCTCGACTAGTCTGAAGACCCAGTACTTC. This sequence encodes CASSSTSLKTQYF.

This clone was found a few times. V is TRBV6-5 and J is TRBJ2-2; D is possibly TRBD1 (7 bases). V lost 3 bases and J 7 bases, leaving 15 bases between the germline ends. The CDR3 extends over 15 amino acids. Germline V lookup: CDR1 MNHEY, CDR2 SVGAGI. CDR3 DNA sequence: TGTGCCAGCAGTTATGCGGGACAGCAGGGCGGGGAGCTGTTTTTT. It specifies CASSYAGQQGGELFF.

The chain uses TRBV6-1 and TRBJ2-7; D is perhaps TRBD2 (6 bases). The germline V gene has CDR1 MNHNS and CDR2 SASEGT. The length of the CDR3 is 15 residues. V shed 5 bases and J shed 3 bases, with 17 bases lying between them. CDR3 sequence (DNA): TGTGCCAGCAGTTTGGGAGGAGACGGGGACTACGAGCAGTACTTC. This gives the protein CASSLGGDGDYEQYF.

The chain has TRBV7-9 and TRBJ2-1; 10 nucleotides line up with TRBD2. Germline-derived CDR1 and CDR2 are SEHNR and FQNEAQ (reference sequence). This CDR3 comprises 14 residues. Unmatched junction bases numbered 10, after V lost 8 bases and J lost 9 bases. In DNA form, the CDR3 reads TGTGCCAGCGGAACTAGCGGGATAGGGGTTGAGCAGTTCTTC. Its translation is CASGTSGIGVEQFF.

For this clone: An end of the junction differs from the germline gene, which may be a read error. The CDR3 DNA sequence: TGTGTCAGCAGGTTATTGTCGGAGACCCAGTACTTC. Its protein is CVSRLLSETQYF. The V call is TRBV5-8, the J call TRBJ2-5; D uncertain. This CDR3 has 12 amino acids. Per the germline V gene, CDR1 is SGHTS and CDR2 is YDEGEE.

V and J are TRBV27 and TRBJ2-2, with 9 bases aligning to TRBD2. CDR1 MNHEY and CDR2 SMNVEV come from the germline V gene (reference sequence). After removal of 5 bases from V and 1 base from J, the junction contained 8 bases not matched to a gene. There are 17 residues in the CDR3. CDR3 DNA: TGTGCCAGCAGTCGCCCGGGACTAGCCCTGAACACCGGGGAGCTGTTTTTT. This gives the protein CASSRPGLALNTGELFF.

The chain couples TRBV7-9 to TRBJ2-5; 9 bases agree with TRBD2. Losses at the gene ends were 5 bases for V and 5 bases for J; bases not matched to a gene: 9. CDR1 is SEHNR, CDR2 FQNEAQ, per germline (reference sequence). The CDR3 contains 15 residues. The CDR3: CASSDPIAGGETQYF. CDR3 nucleotides: TGTGCCAGCAGCGACCCCATTGCGGGGGGGGAGACCCAGTACTTC.

J is TRBJ1-5 and V is TRBV6-6; 9 nucleotides match TRBD1. The CDR3 is made up of 16 amino acids. Germline V gene sequence: CDR1 MNHNY, CDR2 SVGAGI (reference sequence). V trimming: 4 bases; J trimming: 3 bases; junction bases outside the gene matches: 7. CDR3 region: CASSSPDRGYNQPQHF. For the CDR3, the DNA is TGTGCCAGCAGTTCTCCGGACAGGGGATACAATCAGCCCCAGCATTTT.

This clone was counted between two and nine times. This rearrangement joins TRBV5-1 to TRBJ2-7; tentative D call: TRBD1 (6 bases). The CDR3 runs 14 residues. V lost 4 bases, J lost 3 bases, and 14 bases lay in between. Per germline, CDR1 SGHRS and CDR2 YFSETQ. CDR3 DNA sequence: TGCGCCAGCAGCCGGGACAAAAGGGGCTACGAGCAGTACTTC. Protein sequence: CASSRDKRGYEQYF.

This rearrangement joins TRBV28 to TRBJ2-7, with 7 bases that match TRBD1. Germline CDR1 and CDR2: MDHEN and SYDVKM. Unmatched junction bases numbered 11, after V lost 8 bases and J lost 4 bases. This CDR3 is built from 14 residues. Written as DNA, the CDR3 is TGTGCCAGCGGATCGTACAGGGGAGATTACGAGCAGTACTTC. Encoded protein: CASGSYRGDYEQYF.

The chain links TRBV30 to TRBJ2-3; 10 bases fit TRBD2. This CDR3 spans 15 amino acids. Germline CDR1 and CDR2: GTSNPN and SVGIG (reference sequence). J was trimmed by 1 base and V by 3 bases; bases with no gene match: 4. CDR3 sequence: CAWRGGLAGTDTQYF. The CDR3 nucleotides are TGTGCCTGGAGGGGAGGACTAGCGGGCACAGATACGCAGTATTTT.

In nucleotides, the CDR3 is TGTGCCAGCAGTCCCCGGATTCGAAAAGGACCCGTGGGGAGCCCCTACGAGCAGTACTTC. It is translated as CASSPRIRKGPVGSPYEQYF. V gene TRBV28 combines with J gene TRBJ2-7; TRBD2 is a possible D gene (5 bases). Germline CDR1 is MDHEN and CDR2 is SYDVKM. V was clipped by 5 bases and J by 2 bases, with 31 bases between them. The CDR3 spans 20 residues.

The gene calls are TRBV2 and TRBJ1-1, with D tentatively TRBD1 (6 bases). Germline V gene data show CDR1 as SNHLY and CDR2 as FYNNEI. V was pared by 6 bases and J by 0 bases, with 17 bases between. This CDR3 is 16 amino acids long. The CDR3 DNA is TGTGCCAGCAGGACAGGACAGTTCGAAATGAACACTGAAGCTTTCTTT. This codes for CASRTGQFEMNTEAFF. Full variable domain (rest looked up from reference TRBV2 and TRBJ1-1): EPEVTQTPSHQVTQMGQEVILRCVPISNHLYFYWYRQILGQKVEFLVSFYNNEISEKSEIFDDQFSVERPDGSNFTLKIRSTKLEDSAMYFCASRTGQFEMNTEAFFGQGTRLTVV.

The chain uses TRBV14 and TRBJ1-2; D remains ambiguous. The CDR3 extends over 14 amino acids. Trimming took off 4 bases at V and 5 bases at J, with 14 bases between the two ends. Per germline, CDR1 SGHDN and CDR2 FVKESK. The chain's CDR3 is CASSPGPSIYGYTF. For the CDR3, the DNA is TGTGCCAGCAGCCCAGGCCCTTCCATATATGGCTACACCTTC.

The V and J genes are TRBV6-6 and TRBJ1-2, with D possibly TRBD1 on 5 matching bases. Trimming took off 2 bases at V and 4 bases at J, with 14 bases between the two ends. Germline V gives CDR1 MNHNY, CDR2 SVGAGI (reference sequence). CDR3 length equals 15 residues. The CDR3 loop reads CASSYQKTEPYGYTF. The DNA for the CDR3 is TGTGCCAGCAGTTACCAGAAGACAGAGCCCTATGGCTACACCTTC.